These 8 T cell receptor beta chains originate from one sample sequenced in a study of blood T cell repertoires in COVID-19. Sequenced by immunoSEQ multiplex PCR; TCRdb stores in-frame clones only, minus some. The table has 250,000 or so clones, 88% seen once; the top ten hold about 2.9%. The sample consisted of PBMCs or T cells enriched from blood (not recorded which). The receptors come from a woman in her 40s who had been exposed to COVID-19.

This chain joins TRBV28 and TRBJ1-6; D may be TRBD1 (5 bases). V lost 6 bases and J 8 bases, leaving 20 bases between the germline ends. Germline loops: CDR1 MDHEN, CDR2 SYDVKM. The CDR3 length is 16 residues. CDR3 sequence (DNA): TGTGCCAGCAGCTATCAGTCAGGGTTTTTTCATTCACCCCTCCACTTT. This gives the protein CASSYQSGFFHSPLHF.

This sequence joins TRBV4-2 and TRBJ2-1; D is perhaps TRBD2 (6 bases). The CDR3 runs to 14 residues. The germline V and J ends were trimmed by 3 bases and 7 bases, with 13 bases remaining between them. Germline lookup yields CDR1 LGHNA and CDR2 YNFKEQ. CDR3 in amino acids: CASSQGGPDNEQFF. The CDR3 DNA follows: TGTGCCAGCAGCCAGGGAGGACCCGATAATGAGCAGTTCTTC.

This sequence joins TRBV3-1 (or the pseudogene TRBV3-2) and TRBJ2-3, with 11 nucleotides matching TRBD1. Germline V CDR1 and CDR2: LGHDT, YNNKEL (reference sequence). There are 15 residues in the CDR3. V was clipped by 4 bases and J by 5 bases; unmatched bases: 5. The DNA for the CDR3 is TGTGCCAGCAGCCTGCCGGGACAGGGGGGAGATACGCAGTATTTT. Its translation: CASSLPGQGGDTQYF.

The chain recombines TRBV4-3 with TRBJ1-5, with D possibly being TRBD1 (5 bases). The V gene lost 4 bases and the J gene lost 0 bases, with 22 bases spanning the gap. CDR3 length equals 19 residues. Germline V gives CDR1 LGHNA, CDR2 YSLEER. CDR3 nucleotides: TGCGCCAGCAGCCGCTCTCGGAGAACAGGAGATTTTAGCAATCAGCCCCAGCATTTT. Translated, it gives CASSRSRRTGDFSNQPQHF.

Concerning this clone: Its ends do not fully match the called genes, so a read error is possible. V gene TRBV5-1 combines with J gene TRBJ2-3; 10 bases line up with TRBD2. CDR1 and CDR2 from the germline V gene are SGHRS and YFSETQ. The CDR3 length is 15 residues. The CDR3 here is CASSSSGSYADTQYF. The CDR3 DNA is TGTGCCAGCAGCTCTAGCGGGAGCTATGCAGATACGCAGTATTTT.

The chain is built from TRBV30 and TRBJ1-2; 7 nucleotides line up with TRBD1. Trimming cost V 2 bases and J 4 bases; bases outside gene matches: 19. CDR1 is GTSNPN and CDR2 is SVGIG in the germline V gene (reference sequence). This CDR3 contains 18 residues. The CDR3 here is CAWSRDTRGTGATYGYTF. The DNA of the CDR3 is TGTGCCTGGAGTAGAGACACCCGTGGAACAGGGGCCACCTATGGCTACACCTTC.

The chain combines TRBV28 with TRBJ1-2; no clear D gene. Germline V gene lookup returns CDR1 MDHEN and CDR2 SYDVKM. The CDR3 loop spans 13 amino acids. V dropped 5 bases and J dropped 2 bases, with 9 bases sitting between them. The CDR3: CASSNTYNYGYTF. CDR3 bases: TGTGCCAGCAGTAATACATACAACTATGGCTACACCTTC.

The genes are TRBV19 and TRBJ1-2; D may be TRBD1 (5 bases). V gave up 6 bases and J gave up 4 bases, with 9 bases separating them. The CDR3 extends over 12 amino acids. Per germline, CDR1 LNHDA and CDR2 SQIVND (reference sequence). In DNA form, the CDR3 reads TGTGCCAGTAGGCAGGGAAGCTATGGCTACACCTTC. Amino acid sequence: CASRQGSYGYTF.